This record looks at one T cell receptor beta chain sequence and its context. Tuberculin skin test and IGRA determined adolescents' latent tuberculosis status at entry. This specimen comes from a study of T cells in tuberculosis. The ends were cut back, 5 bases at V and 3 bases at J, with 17 bases in the middle. Germline V lookup: CDR1 SEHNR, CDR2 FQNEAQ (reference sequence). The CDR3 has 15 residues. Only in-frame clones appear in the TCRdb table, and some are missing; sequencing was by immunoSEQ multiplex PCR. The sample consists of about 30,000 clones, 85% to 95% of them appearing once. This chain connects TRBV7-9 to TRBJ2-7; no definite D call. This receptor was identified in a donor between 5 and 29 years old with latent tuberculosis or without tuberculosis infection. Material: PBMCs. This chain's CDR3 is CASSRHGGRYYEQYF. Here the CDR3 DNA reads TGTGCCAGCAGCCGGCATGGCGGTCGGTACTACGAGCAGTACTTC.